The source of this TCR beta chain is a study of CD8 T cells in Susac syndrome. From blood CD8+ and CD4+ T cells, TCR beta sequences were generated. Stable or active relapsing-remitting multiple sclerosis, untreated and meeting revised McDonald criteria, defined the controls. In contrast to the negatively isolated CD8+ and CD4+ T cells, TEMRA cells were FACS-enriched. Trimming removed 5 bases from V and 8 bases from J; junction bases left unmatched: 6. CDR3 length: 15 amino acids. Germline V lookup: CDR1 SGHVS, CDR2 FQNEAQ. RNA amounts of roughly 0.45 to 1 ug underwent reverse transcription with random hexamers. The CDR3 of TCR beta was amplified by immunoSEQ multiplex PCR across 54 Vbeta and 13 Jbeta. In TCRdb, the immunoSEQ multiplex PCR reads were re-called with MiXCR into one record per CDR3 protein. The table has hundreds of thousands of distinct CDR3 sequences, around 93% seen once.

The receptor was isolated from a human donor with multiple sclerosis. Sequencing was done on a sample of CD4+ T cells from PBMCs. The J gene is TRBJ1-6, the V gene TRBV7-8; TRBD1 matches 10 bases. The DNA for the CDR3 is TGTGCCAGCAGCCCCCCTGGGACAGGGGATTCACCCCTCCACTTT. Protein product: CASSPPGTGDSPLHF.